These 9 T cell receptor beta chains came from one sample sequenced in a study of blood T cell repertoires in COVID-19. Method: immunoSEQ multiplex PCR; TCRdb's copy keeps in-frame clones and lacks some. This table has fewer than 150,000 clones, around 85% appearing once. Input material: peripheral blood. These receptors came from a human donor in a cohort sampled during active COVID-19.

This clone was recorded at least ten times. The chain joins TRBV6-1 to TRBJ2-3; 13 nucleotides line up with TRBD2. The CDR3 is 17 amino acids. In germline, CDR1 is MNHNS, CDR2 SASEGT. The ends lost 4 bases at V and 0 bases at J; junction bases unmatched: 4. The CDR3 here is CASSGLAGGPSTDTQYF. The CDR3 coding sequence is TGTGCCAGCAGTGGACTAGCGGGGGGACCGAGCACAGATACGCAGTATTTT.

CDR3 loop: CASSSTSRTSKGYTF. CDR3 sequence (DNA): TGTGCCAGCAGTTCGACATCGAGGACATCGAAGGGCTACACCTTC. The chain links TRBV7-9 to TRBJ1-2; D may be TRBD1 (5 bases). The germline V gene has CDR1 SEHNR and CDR2 FQNEAQ (reference sequence). Trimming pared 6 bases from V and 8 bases from J, leaving 22 bases between. The CDR3 extends over 15 amino acids. Filled out from reference TRBV7-9 and TRBJ1-2, the complete variable domain reads DTGVSQNPRHKITKRGQNVTFRCDPISEHNRLYWYRQTLGQGPEFLTYFQNEAQLEKSRLLSDRFSAERPKGSFSTLEIQRTEQGDSAMYLCASSSTSRTSKGYTFGSGTRLTVV.

The rearrangement joins TRBV5-6 to TRBJ1-6; no clear D gene. Germline values: CDR1 SGHDT, CDR2 YYEEEE. The CDR3 has 15 amino acids. The V and J ends lost 0 bases and 7 bases respectively, with 11 bases between them. CDR3 in DNA: TGTGCCAGCAGCTTGGACGGTAGGAGGAATTCACCCCTCCACTTT. This translates into CASSLDGRRNSPLHF.

The V gene is TRBV9, the J gene TRBJ2-1, with TRBD2 matching 11 bases. This CDR3 has 15 residues. The germline CDR1 and CDR2 sequences are SGDLS and YYNGEE. V trimming: 3 bases; J trimming: 7 bases; junction bases outside the gene matches: 6. The CDR3 sequence is CASSAAGLAENEQFF. In DNA form, the CDR3 reads TGTGCCAGCAGCGCCGCGGGACTAGCGGAAAATGAGCAGTTCTTC.

The rearrangement joins TRBV2 to TRBJ2-1, with 8 bases lining up with TRBD1. The trim removed 6 bases at V and 5 bases at J, leaving 12 bases unmatched. The CDR3 runs 16 residues. Germline CDR1 is SNHLY and CDR2 is FYNNEI. The CDR3 sequence: CASRELDRGPNNEQFF. In nucleotides, the CDR3 is TGTGCCAGCAGGGAGCTCGACAGGGGACCAAACAATGAGCAGTTCTTC.

The V call is TRBV9, the J call TRBJ1-3; TRBD1 matches 7 bases. Germline V gene data show CDR1 as SGDLS and CDR2 as YYNGEE. Trimming cost V 4 bases and J 1 base; bases outside gene matches: 5. The CDR3 length is 15 residues. The CDR3: CASSRQGRSGNTIYF. CDR3 sequence (DNA): TGTGCCAGCAGCAGACAGGGAAGGTCTGGAAACACCATATATTTT.

In nucleotides, the CDR3 is TGTGCCAGCAGCCCGTTCACCGGAGAGACCCAGTACTTC. Translating gives CASSPFTGETQYF. The V and J genes are TRBV3-1 (or the pseudogene TRBV3-2) and TRBJ2-5; no clear D gene. CDR1 and CDR2 from the germline V gene are LGHDT and YNNKEL (reference sequence). V lost 4 bases, J lost 4 bases, and 10 bases lay in between. This CDR3 has 13 amino acids.

The chain has TRBV3-1 (or the pseudogene TRBV3-2) and TRBJ2-1, with 7 nucleotides matching TRBD2. Looked up from germline, CDR1 is LGHDT and CDR2 is YNNKEL (reference sequence). The CDR3 contains 15 residues. V was pared by 2 bases and J by 5 bases, with 6 bases of the junction left unmatched. CDR3 sequence reads: CASSQNSGYNNEQFF. The DNA for the CDR3 is TGTGCCAGCAGCCAAAATAGCGGGTATAACAATGAGCAGTTCTTC.

This clone appeared a few times. V usage is TRBV6-6 and J usage is TRBJ2-1; 8 nucleotides line up with TRBD1. CDR1 is MNHNY and CDR2 is SVGAGI in the germline V gene (reference sequence). This CDR3 contains 15 residues. V was pared by 5 bases and J by 1 base, with 4 bases of the junction left unmatched. In nucleotides, the CDR3 is TGTGCCAGCAGTGACCAGGGGGCATCCTACAATGAGCAGTTCTTC. This translates into CASSDQGASYNEQFF.